The rows below give T cell receptor beta chains drawn from one sample of a study of shared clonotypes between healthy human individuals. Libraries were prepared by immunoSEQ multiplex PCR; TCRdb keeps only in-frame clonotypes and omits some of them. The table lists about 490,000 clones, 79% of them singletons. Sequencing was carried out using PBMCs. The receptors were sampled from a woman aged 40 to 50 in good health. Some clones in this sample may be carry-over from other donors' samples. CDR3s include the opening cysteine and the closing phenylalanine or tryptophan. The order of the fields is V gene, D gene, clone size, J gene, CDR3 protein, CDR3 DNA. The D gene is left open where the match is weak. Where a row states a size, it is once, few, many or the class of an expanded clone; other rows omit it.

v_call: TRBV28
d_call: NA
clone_size: NA
j_call: TRBJ1-5
cdr3_aa: CASSSGLRGSNQPQHF
cdr3_nt: TGTGCCAGCAGTTCAGGGTTAAGGGGTAGCAATCAGCCCCAGCATTTT

v_call: TRBV5-6
d_call: TRBD2
clone_size: NA
j_call: TRBJ2-1
cdr3_aa: CASSIERERSYNEQFF
cdr3_nt: TGTGCCAGCAGCATTGAGCGGGAACGGTCTTACAATGAGCAGTTCTTC

v_call: TRBV9
d_call: NA
clone_size: NA
j_call: TRBJ2-1
cdr3_aa: CASSVPGYNEQFF
cdr3_nt: TGTGCCAGCAGCGTACCTGGATACAATGAGCAGTTCTTC

v_call: TRBV14
d_call: NA
clone_size: NA
j_call: TRBJ1-5
cdr3_aa: CASSQGGDLPQHF
cdr3_nt: TGTGCCAGCAGCCAAGGTGGGGATTTGCCCCAGCATTTT

v_call: TRBV11-3
d_call: NA
clone_size: NA
j_call: TRBJ2-6
cdr3_aa: CASSSGDGDSGANVLTF
cdr3_nt: TGTGCCAGCAGCTCAGGGGACGGGGATTCTGGGGCCAACGTCCTGACTTTC

v_call: TRBV30
d_call: NA
clone_size: NA
j_call: TRBJ2-2
cdr3_aa: CAWAGSNTGELFF
cdr3_nt: TGTGCCTGGGCAGGGTCGAACACCGGGGAGCTGTTTTTT

v_call: TRBV7-8
d_call: NA
clone_size: NA
j_call: TRBJ2-2
cdr3_aa: CASSLGAMPNTGELFF
cdr3_nt: TGTGCCAGCAGCTTGGGGGCAATGCCGAACACCGGGGAGCTGTTTTTT

v_call: TRBV2
d_call: NA
clone_size: NA
j_call: TRBJ2-2
cdr3_aa: CASSWTGPNTGELFF
cdr3_nt: TGTGCCAGCAGTTGGACTGGACCAAACACCGGGGAGCTGTTTTTT

v_call: TRBV5-1
d_call: NA
clone_size: many
j_call: TRBJ1-3
cdr3_aa: CASSLVSLGNTIYF
cdr3_nt: TGCGCCAGCAGCTTGGTGTCACTTGGAAACACCATATATTTT

v_call: TRBV30
d_call: TRBD2
clone_size: NA
j_call: TRBJ2-1
cdr3_aa: CAWIPAGGPGEQFF
cdr3_nt: TGTGCCTGGATCCCAGCGGGAGGGCCGGGTGAGCAGTTCTTC

v_call: TRBV18
d_call: TRBD2
clone_size: NA
j_call: TRBJ2-7
cdr3_aa: CASSPQSPLAGGHEQYF
cdr3_nt: TGTGCCAGCTCACCCCAATCCCCTCTAGCGGGAGGGCACGAGCAGTACTTC

v_call: TRBV7-2
d_call: TRBD2
clone_size: NA
j_call: TRBJ2-1
cdr3_aa: CASSPTSGRNNEQFF
cdr3_nt: TGTGCCAGCAGCCCCACCAGCGGGAGGAACAATGAGCAGTTCTTC

v_call: TRBV5-6
d_call: NA
clone_size: NA
j_call: TRBJ2-5
cdr3_aa: CASSPTGGSVETQYF
cdr3_nt: TGTGCCAGCAGCCCCACGGGGGGCAGCGTGGAGACCCAGTACTTC

v_call: TRBV7-3
d_call: TRBD2
clone_size: NA
j_call: TRBJ2-5
cdr3_aa: CASSLSGTSGQETQYF
cdr3_nt: TGTGCCAGCAGCCTCTCAGGCACTAGCGGCCAAGAGACCCAGTACTTC

v_call: TRBV30
d_call: TRBD1
clone_size: NA
j_call: TRBJ1-3
cdr3_aa: CAWSVTGVGNTIYF
cdr3_nt: TGTGCCTGGAGCGTAACAGGGGTCGGAAACACCATATATTTT

v_call: TRBV7-8
d_call: NA
clone_size: few
j_call: TRBJ2-7
cdr3_aa: CASSLSGDWSVQYF
cdr3_nt: TGTGCCAGCAGCTTAAGCGGCGACTGGTCCGTGCAGTACTTC

v_call: TRBV10-3
d_call: TRBD1
clone_size: NA
j_call: TRBJ1-1
cdr3_aa: CAISEYRGRTEAFF
cdr3_nt: TGTGCCATCAGTGAATACAGGGGACGGACTGAAGCTTTCTTT

v_call: TRBV7-3
d_call: NA
clone_size: NA
j_call: TRBJ2-3
cdr3_aa: CASSSSVGPRTDTQYF
cdr3_nt: TGTGCCAGCAGCTCTTCAGTGGGGCCACGCACAGATACGCAGTATTTT

v_call: TRBV7-8
d_call: NA
clone_size: few
j_call: TRBJ2-7
cdr3_aa: CASSRMTGLQYF
cdr3_nt: TGTGCCAGCAGCAGGATGACGGGATTGCAGTACTTC

v_call: TRBV18
d_call: TRBD2
clone_size: NA
j_call: TRBJ2-7
cdr3_aa: CASSPGGLADSSSYEQYF
cdr3_nt: TGTGCCAGCTCACCTGGAGGACTAGCGGATTCGAGCTCCTACGAGCAGTACTTC

v_call: TRBV28
d_call: TRBD1
clone_size: once
j_call: TRBJ1-2
cdr3_aa: CASGRGTGGDYGYTF
cdr3_nt: TGTGCCAGCGGCCGAGGGACAGGGGGCGACTATGGCTACACCTTC

v_call: TRBV10-3
d_call: NA
clone_size: NA
j_call: TRBJ1-1
cdr3_aa: CAITRDGVGTEAFF
cdr3_nt: TGTGCCATCACCCGGGACGGGGTAGGCACTGAAGCTTTCTTT

v_call: TRBV7-2
d_call: TRBD1
clone_size: few
j_call: TRBJ2-5
cdr3_aa: CASSPRQGSETQYF
cdr3_nt: TGTGCCAGCAGCCCCCGACAGGGGTCAGAGACCCAGTACTTC

v_call: TRBV30
d_call: NA
clone_size: NA
j_call: TRBJ1-1
cdr3_aa: CAWKRSANTEAFF
cdr3_nt: TGTGCCTGGAAAAGAAGTGCGAACACTGAAGCTTTCTTT

v_call: TRBV28
d_call: NA
clone_size: NA
j_call: TRBJ2-7
cdr3_aa: CASSSPSPSTLGSYEQYF
cdr3_nt: TGTGCCAGCAGTTCCCCTAGCCCATCAACTCTAGGGTCCTACGAGCAGTACTTC

v_call: TRBV30
d_call: NA
clone_size: NA
j_call: TRBJ2-3
cdr3_aa: CAWSVQLGGDTQYF
cdr3_nt: TGTGCCTGGAGTGTACAGTTAGGAGGCGATACGCAGTATTTT

v_call: TRBV5-6
d_call: TRBD2
clone_size: few
j_call: TRBJ2-3
cdr3_aa: CASIVSQGLAGVDTQYF
cdr3_nt: TGTGCCAGCATCGTCTCGCAAGGACTAGCGGGGGTAGATACGCAGTATTTT

v_call: TRBV30
d_call: TRBD1
clone_size: NA
j_call: TRBJ2-4
cdr3_aa: CAWSPGDRDKNIQYF
cdr3_nt: TGTGCCTGGAGCCCCGGCGACAGGGATAAAAACATTCAGTACTTC

v_call: TRBV18
d_call: NA
clone_size: NA
j_call: TRBJ2-1
cdr3_aa: CASSPSGDEQFF
cdr3_nt: TGTGCCAGCTCACCTAGCGGCGATGAGCAGTTCTTC

v_call: TRBV5-4
d_call: TRBD2
clone_size: NA
j_call: TRBJ2-2
cdr3_aa: CASSTKTSYDTGELFF
cdr3_nt: TGTGCCAGCAGCACGAAGACTAGCTACGACACCGGGGAGCTGTTTTTT

v_call: TRBV6-4
d_call: TRBD2
clone_size: many
j_call: TRBJ2-3
cdr3_aa: CASSALAGSSTDTQYF
cdr3_nt: TGTGCCAGCAGCGCCTTAGCGGGGTCTAGCACAGATACGCAGTATTTT

v_call: TRBV7-6
d_call: NA
clone_size: NA
j_call: TRBJ2-3
cdr3_aa: CASSSFTDTQYF
cdr3_nt: TGTGCCAGCAGCTCATTTACCGATACGCAGTATTTT

v_call: TRBV11-2
d_call: NA
clone_size: NA
j_call: TRBJ1-5
cdr3_aa: CASRPTQGPGVNPQHF
cdr3_nt: TGTGCCAGCAGGCCGACCCAGGGCCCCGGTGTAAACCCCCAGCATTTT

v_call: TRBV10-3
d_call: TRBD1
clone_size: NA
j_call: TRBJ2-7
cdr3_aa: CAAGTGPYEQYF
cdr3_nt: TGTGCCGCTGGGACAGGGCCCTACGAGCAGTACTTC

v_call: TRBV28
d_call: NA
clone_size: NA
j_call: TRBJ1-1
cdr3_aa: CASSLGFPEAFF
cdr3_nt: TGTGCCAGCAGTTTGGGGTTCCCTGAAGCTTTCTTT

v_call: TRBV5-6
d_call: NA
clone_size: NA
j_call: TRBJ2-7
cdr3_aa: CASSLVWSSYEQYF
cdr3_nt: TGTGCCAGCAGCTTGGTATGGAGCTCCTACGAGCAGTACTTC

v_call: TRBV6-1
d_call: TRBD1
clone_size: NA
j_call: TRBJ1-2
cdr3_aa: CASSVRDRGFYGYTF
cdr3_nt: TGTGCCAGCAGTGTGAGGGACAGGGGCTTCTATGGCTACACCTTC

v_call: TRBV18
d_call: TRBD1
clone_size: NA
j_call: TRBJ1-1
cdr3_aa: CASSRTGGASDTEAFF
cdr3_nt: TGTGCCAGCTCACGGACAGGGGGCGCATCGGACACTGAAGCTTTCTTT

v_call: TRBV7-7
d_call: TRBD2
clone_size: NA
j_call: TRBJ2-1
cdr3_aa: CASSLGASGSYNEQFF
cdr3_nt: TGTGCTAGCAGCTTAGGAGCTAGCGGTTCCTACAATGAGCAGTTCTTC

v_call: TRBV30
d_call: TRBD2
clone_size: few
j_call: TRBJ2-2
cdr3_aa: CAWSRSGAGELFF
cdr3_nt: TGTGCCTGGAGTCGCAGCGGGGCCGGGGAGCTGTTTTTT